This T cell receptor (beta chain) was profiled in a study of CD8 T cells in ankylosing spondylitis. Points from the study as a whole: Within ankylosing spondylitis blood, a TCR beta motif made up of eight or nine highly homologous variants appeared to be characteristic. Reported data indicate significant enrichment of disease-linked clones within matched ankylosing spondylitis synovial fluid.

TCR beta libraries were made by quantitative 5'-RACE with molecular barcodes. TCRdb itself ran the 5' RACE reads through MiXCR, one entry per CDR3 protein. The sample includes more than 600,000 distinct CDR3 sequences, roughly 19% of them seen just once. For this clonotype: Its antigen is not identified.

The CDR3 is made up of 18 amino acids. Trimming at V came to 4 bases and at J to 4 bases, leaving 11 bases not matched to a gene. The germline CDR1 and CDR2 sequences are SGHRS and YFSETQ. This TCR derives from a male donor with ankylosing spondylitis. The chain links TRBV5-1 to TRBJ2-3, with 14 bases lining up with TRBD2. The sequenced sample consisted of blood, either unsorted or a sorted T cell fraction (not recorded which). CDR3 in amino acids: CASSTRTSGGPGADTQYF. In DNA, the CDR3 is TGCGCCAGCAGCACCCGGACTAGCGGGGGGCCGGGGGCAGATACGCAGTATTTT.